The clone carrying this T cell receptor beta chain was counted ten times or more. Its target is unknown. The source of the sample is a study of neurological immune-mediated disorders. Broader study findings: TCR clonal expansion peaked in HTLV-1-associated myelopathy patients and was lowest in multiple sclerosis patients.

Volunteers from a blood bank in Maryland, USA, constituted the healthy controls. The cDNA came from 5'RACE, which used 10-nucleotide random UMIs. In every sequencing run, more than 180 million TCR-beta sequences were generated from 15-18 subjects. TCRdb redid the calling of the 5' RACE reads with MiXCR, one entry per CDR3 protein. The data show approximately 74,000 distinct CDR3 sequences, about 9.5% seen once. Unmatched junction bases numbered 8, after V lost 5 bases and J lost 3 bases. Germline lookup yields CDR1 SEHNR and CDR2 FQNEAQ (reference sequence). The CDR3 length is 15 residues. This clonotype was sampled from a middle-aged man in good health. The sample was PBMCs. The chain couples TRBV7-9 to TRBJ2-5; 8 nucleotides align to TRBD1. This chain's CDR3 is CASSGIGQGEETQYF. The CDR3 nucleotides are TGTGCCAGCAGCGGGATAGGACAGGGAGAAGAGACCCAGTACTTC.